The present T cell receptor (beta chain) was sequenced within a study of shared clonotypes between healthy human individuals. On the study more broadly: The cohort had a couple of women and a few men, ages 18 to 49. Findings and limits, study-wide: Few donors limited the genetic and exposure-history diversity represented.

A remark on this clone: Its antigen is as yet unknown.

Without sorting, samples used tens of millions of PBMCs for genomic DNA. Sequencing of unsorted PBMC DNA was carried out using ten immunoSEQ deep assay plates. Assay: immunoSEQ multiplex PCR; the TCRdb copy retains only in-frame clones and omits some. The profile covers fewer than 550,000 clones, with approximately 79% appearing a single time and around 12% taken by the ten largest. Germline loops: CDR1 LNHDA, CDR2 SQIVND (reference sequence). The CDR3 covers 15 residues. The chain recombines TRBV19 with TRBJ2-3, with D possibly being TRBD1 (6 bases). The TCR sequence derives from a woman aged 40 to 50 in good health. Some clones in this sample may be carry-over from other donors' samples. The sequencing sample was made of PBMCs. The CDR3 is CAVSGGTTHPDTQYF. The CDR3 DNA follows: TGTGCGGTATCTGGGGGCACCACCCACCCAGATACGCAGTATTTT. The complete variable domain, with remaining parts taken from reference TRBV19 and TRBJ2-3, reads DGGITQSPKYLFRKEGQNVTLSCEQNLNHDAMYWYRQDPGQGLRLIYYSQIVNDFQKGDIAEGYSVSREKKESFPLTVTSAQKNPTAFYLCAVSGGTTHPDTQYFGPGTRLTVL.